This T cell receptor beta chain appears in the sequencing data of a study of radiotherapy plus CTLA-4 blockade in lung cancer. Notes on the study in general: Subsequent to radiotherapy plus ipilimumab, tumor-derived TCR clones underwent expansion in blood. Reported findings show early blood T cell clone dynamics, with interferon-beta, best predicted response.

This clone has only a few counts. Its antigen is not identified. Profiled with immunoSEQ multiplex PCR; TCRdb holds only in-frame clones, not every one. The data show about 67,000 clones, with about 72% seen just once and 15% to 20% held by the top ten. Germline CDR1 MDHEN, CDR2 SYDVKM. This CDR3 is built from 12 residues. V lost 8 bases to trimming and J lost 3 bases, with 10 bases between them. The specimen comprised peripheral blood, sampled from a patient treated with radiotherapy plus ipilimumab. The chain uses TRBV28 and TRBJ1-1; D is perhaps TRBD1 (6 bases). The source of this sequence is a human donor with non-small cell lung cancer whose response to radiotherapy plus ipilimumab could not be evaluated. Some clones in this sample may be carry-over from other donors' samples. The CDR3 here is CASQGRHTEAFF. The CDR3 DNA sequence: TGTGCCAGCCAGGGGAGACACACTGAAGCTTTCTTT.